Listed below are T cell receptor beta chains from one sample, sequenced in a study of radiotherapy plus CTLA-4 blockade in lung cancer. The assay was immunoSEQ multiplex PCR, and TCRdb's table has in-frame clones only and misses some. The top ten hold about 8.3% of the sample, which has roughly 55,000 clones, 72% seen once. The source material was peripheral blood, sampled from a patient treated with radiotherapy plus ipilimumab. These receptors came from a human donor with non-small cell lung cancer whose response to radiotherapy plus ipilimumab could not be evaluated. The CDR3 runs from the conserved cysteine through the conserved F or W.

J gene: TRBJ2-3
V gene: TRBV10-3
CDR3 protein: CAISEGPTSRDTQYF

J gene: TRBJ2-3
V gene: TRBV5-1
CDR3 protein: CASSLAGRGVSTDTQYF

J gene: TRBJ2-5
V gene: TRBV11-3
CDR3 protein: CASSHGTGTLQETQYF

J gene: TRBJ2-3
V gene: TRBV5-5
CDR3 protein: CASSLGASGVTDTQYF

J gene: TRBJ1-1
V gene: TRBV6-6
CDR3 protein: CASSYSGGVGTEAFF

J gene: TRBJ1-2
V gene: TRBV7-2
CDR3 protein: CASSPQGNHGYTF

J gene: TRBJ2-7
V gene: TRBV7-2
CDR3 protein: CASSQTAGTGGYEQYF

J gene: TRBJ1-1
V gene: TRBV7-9
CDR3 protein: CASSLEQGSEAFF

J gene: TRBJ2-5
V gene: TRBV10-3
CDR3 protein: CAISASSFWGGETQYF

J gene: TRBJ1-5
V gene: TRBV7-8
CDR3 protein: CASSFSPNQPQHF

J gene: TRBJ1-1
V gene: TRBV7-2
CDR3 protein: CASSSSMGQDTEAFF

J gene: TRBJ1-2
V gene: TRBV19
CDR3 protein: CASSIPGIASGYTF

J gene: TRBJ1-3
V gene: TRBV10-3
CDR3 protein: CATIDKLRNTIYF

J gene: TRBJ1-3
V gene: TRBV7-2
CDR3 protein: CASSLRQGGSSGNTIYF

J gene: TRBJ2-1
V gene: TRBV4-1
CDR3 protein: CASSRTLGTQGGHNEQFF

J gene: TRBJ2-5
V gene: TRBV5-5
CDR3 protein: CASSLGRGGLQETQYF

J gene: TRBJ1-4
V gene: TRBV27
CDR3 protein: CASSYQWGGNEKLFF

J gene: TRBJ1-6
V gene: TRBV5-8
CDR3 protein: CASSLSIRTGRGNSPLHF

J gene: TRBJ2-5
V gene: TRBV5-4
CDR3 protein: CASSRAGGFKGTQYF

J gene: TRBJ2-7
V gene: TRBV4-1
CDR3 protein: CASSKQGGMGEQYF

J gene: TRBJ2-6
V gene: TRBV5-5
CDR3 protein: CASSLESRGSGGGANVLTF

J gene: TRBJ2-3
V gene: TRBV9
CDR3 protein: CASTQTPTDTQYF

J gene: TRBJ2-1
V gene: TRBV27
CDR3 protein: CASSPTSGIFSYNEQFF

J gene: TRBJ1-1
V gene: TRBV4-1
CDR3 protein: CASAWSPGTEAFF

J gene: TRBJ2-7
V gene: TRBV27
CDR3 protein: CASSFLAGVDSPYEQYF

J gene: TRBJ1-4
V gene: TRBV19
CDR3 protein: CASSTVARYKKLFF

J gene: TRBJ1-6
V gene: TRBV6-6
CDR3 protein: CANTPSGGVGSPLHF

J gene: TRBJ1-1
V gene: TRBV9
CDR3 protein: CASSVAGRNTEAFF

J gene: TRBJ2-7
V gene: TRBV5-6
CDR3 protein: CASSLGLASDLEQYF

J gene: TRBJ1-3
V gene: TRBV9
CDR3 protein: CASSVEPGLSGNTIYF

J gene: TRBJ2-3
V gene: TRBV7-2
CDR3 protein: CASSVAGTSGGADTQYF

J gene: NA
V gene: TRBV28
CDR3 protein: CASSFRGGQYKDYEQYF

J gene: TRBJ2-7
V gene: TRBV7-6
CDR3 protein: CASSGTTGGEQYF

J gene: TRBJ1-1
V gene: TRBV9
CDR3 protein: CASSDGQGNTEAFF

J gene: TRBJ2-3
V gene: TRBV5-1
CDR3 protein: CASSFVTSGGLDTQYF

J gene: TRBJ2-5
V gene: TRBV5-5
CDR3 protein: CASSPWSGGVGEQYF

J gene: TRBJ2-7
V gene: TRBV7-9
CDR3 protein: CASSLVPMTSGKNEQYF

J gene: TRBJ2-2
V gene: TRBV5-1
CDR3 protein: CASTPGGSGELFF

J gene: TRBJ1-5
V gene: TRBV15
CDR3 protein: CATSRDSTGVQPQHF

J gene: TRBJ1-4
V gene: TRBV28
CDR3 protein: CASSSLYRVATNEKLFF

J gene: TRBJ2-2
V gene: TRBV5-1
CDR3 protein: CASSRNTGELFF